The 18 T cell receptor beta chains in this list originate from one sample, sequenced in a study of a mutant IDH1 vaccine in newly diagnosed glioma. Sequencing was performed with immunoSEQ multiplex PCR; in TCRdb, only in-frame clones are kept and a portion is missing. The repertoire holds approximately 25,000 clones, 82% seen once, with under 4% in the top ten. Time point: week 47, end of study. Topical imiquimod accompanied each vaccine dose, which consisted of 300 ug of mutant IDH1 20-mer peptide. No antigens are known for them. The material was PBMCs, obtained from a glioma patient whose treatment included an IDH1 peptide vaccine. The origin of the receptors is a man aged 35-49 years with glioma. Some clones in this sample may be carry-over from other donors' samples.

The rearrangement links TRBV11-2 to TRBJ1-4, with 8 bases identical to TRBD1. The CDR3 is made up of 14 amino acids. The germline CDR1 and CDR2 sequences are SGHAT and FQNNGV. Losses at the gene ends were 4 bases for V and 8 bases for J; bases not matched to a gene: 6. Written as DNA, the CDR3 is TGTGCCAGCAGCTCTATTGGACAGGGAGAAAAACTGTTTTTT. It is translated as CASSSIGQGEKLFF. The whole variable domain, filled in from reference TRBV11-2 and TRBJ1-4, reads EAGVAQSPRYKIIEKRQSVAFWCNPISGHATLYWYQQILGQGPKLLIQFQNNGVVDDSQLPKDRFSAERLKGVDSTLKIQPAKLEDSAVYLCASSSIGQGEKLFFGSGTQLSVL.

The chain has TRBV2 and TRBJ2-7; D gene uncertain. The CDR3 covers 14 residues. The germline gives CDR1 SNHLY, CDR2 FYNNEI. V was cut by 0 bases and J by 3 bases, with 9 bases left in between. The CDR3 is CASSEARQSYEQYF. The CDR3 bases are TGTGCCAGCAGTGAAGCGAGGCAGAGCTACGAGCAGTACTTC. Full variable domain (rest looked up from reference TRBV2 and TRBJ2-7): EPEVTQTPSHQVTQMGQEVILRCVPISNHLYFYWYRQILGQKVEFLVSFYNNEISEKSEIFDDQFSVERPDGSNFTLKIRSTKLEDSAMYFCASSEARQSYEQYFGPGTRLTVT.

The rearrangement joins TRBV4-2 to TRBJ1-2; D remains ambiguous. CDR3 size: 14 residues. Germline V CDR1 and CDR2: LGHNA, YNFKEQ. Trimming removed 4 bases from V and 8 bases from J, with 17 bases in between. CDR3 residues: CASSPPLTRQGYTF. DNA for the CDR3: TGTGCCAGCAGCCCACCCCTCACCCGGCAGGGCTACACCTTC.

V gene TRBV7-8 combines with J gene TRBJ2-2; D remains unclear. Germline V lookup: CDR1 SGHVS, CDR2 FQNEAQ. The CDR3 totals 14 residues. V dropped 7 bases and J dropped 6 bases, with 15 bases sitting between them. CDR3 protein: CASTLPRAAGELFF. In DNA form, the CDR3 reads TGTGCCAGCACCTTGCCTAGGGCCGCCGGGGAGCTGTTTTTT.

The chain is built from TRBV9 and TRBJ1-1; D is perhaps TRBD1 (5 bases). This CDR3 is built from 14 residues. Germline V CDR1 and CDR2: SGDLS, YYNGEE. The V gene lost 1 base and the J gene lost 1 base, with 8 bases spanning the gap. DNA of the CDR3: TGTGCCAGCAGCGTAAATGGGGGGAACACTGAAGCTTTCTTT. It specifies CASSVNGGNTEAFF.

CDR3 sequence reads: CASSPSGQGYNQPQHF. CDR3 nucleotides: TGTGCCAGCTCACCCTCGGGACAGGGTTACAATCAGCCCCAGCATTTT. The rearrangement joins TRBV18 to TRBJ1-5; 9 nucleotides align to TRBD1. Germline CDR1 and CDR2: KGHSH and LQKENI. V was pared by 3 bases and J by 3 bases, with 6 bases of the junction left unmatched. The CDR3 consists of 16 residues.

The chain employs TRBV9 and TRBJ1-2, with a tentative D call TRBD1 (6 bases). Trimming removed 4 bases at V and 8 bases at J, with 12 bases between. The CDR3 is 12 amino acids. Germline V gene lookup returns CDR1 SGDLS and CDR2 YYNGEE. The CDR3 DNA reads as TGTGCCAGCAGCAGGACAGAAGGAGGCTACACCTTC. This codes for CASSRTEGGYTF.

This clone showed up just once. The V call is TRBV5-6, the J call TRBJ1-5; D is unclear. The CDR3 length is 13 residues. From germline, CDR1 is SGHDT and CDR2 YYEEEE. Trimming pared 4 bases from V and 0 bases from J, leaving 5 bases between. The CDR3 loop reads CASSLYSNQPQHF. CDR3 nucleotide sequence: TGTGCCAGCAGCCTGTATAGCAATCAGCCCCAGCATTTT.

This chain connects TRBV19 to TRBJ1-3; D gene unclear. Per the germline V gene, CDR1 is LNHDA and CDR2 is SQIVND (reference sequence). The CDR3 has 18 amino acids. Trimming took off 4 bases at V and 2 bases at J, with 21 bases between the two ends. CDR3 nucleotide sequence: TGTGCCAGTAGTAGGCGATCCCGGGAGACAAGAACTGGAAACACCATATATTTT. Amino acids: CASSRRSRETRTGNTIYF.

The chain couples TRBV5-1 to TRBJ2-5; perhaps TRBD1 as D (6 bases). The CDR3 is made up of 14 amino acids. V was cut by 0 bases and J by 9 bases, with 15 bases left in between. Germline CDR1 SGHRS, CDR2 YFSETQ. The CDR3 DNA sequence: TGCGCCAGCAGCTTGGATCCAGGGGACGTGTCCCAGTACTTC. Its protein product is CASSLDPGDVSQYF. The complete variable domain, with remaining parts taken from reference TRBV5-1 and TRBJ2-5, reads KAGVTQTPRYLIKTRGQQVTLSCSPISGHRSVSWYQQTPGQGLQFLFEYFSETQRNKGNFPGRFSGRQFSNSRSEMNVSTLELGDSALYLCASSLDPGDVSQYFGPGTRLLVL.

The chain has TRBV2 and TRBJ1-1; D is unclear. Germline loops: CDR1 SNHLY, CDR2 FYNNEI. The V and J ends lost 7 bases and 0 bases respectively, with 9 bases between them. This CDR3 spans 13 amino acids. The CDR3 protein is CASKQYMNTEAFF. The CDR3 region has the DNA TGTGCCAGCAAGCAGTATATGAACACTGAAGCTTTCTTT.

The rearrangement links TRBV7-9 to TRBJ2-7; either TRBD1 or TRBD2 may supply D (6 bases each). CDR3 length: 19 amino acids. Germline V gives CDR1 SEHNR, CDR2 FQNEAQ (reference sequence). V was cut by 1 base and J by 0 bases, with 22 bases left in between. The CDR3 DNA reads TGTGCCAGCAGCTTAGGATGGGGGGCCGGATCCCTAAGCTCCTACGAGCAGTACTTC. Translating gives CASSLGWGAGSLSSYEQYF.

This chain joins TRBV2 and TRBJ1-5; 7 nucleotides match TRBD1. CDR3 length equals 16 residues. The junction had 10 bases not matched to a gene; V was cut back by 5 bases and J by 3 bases. Germline CDR1 is SNHLY and CDR2 is FYNNEI. The CDR3, as DNA: TGTGCCAGCAGTCCTGGACAGGCGGTAAACAATCAGCCCCAGCATTTT. Translating it yields CASSPGQAVNNQPQHF. The full variable domain, rest sourced from reference TRBV2 and TRBJ1-5, is EPEVTQTPSHQVTQMGQEVILRCVPISNHLYFYWYRQILGQKVEFLVSFYNNEISEKSEIFDDQFSVERPDGSNFTLKIRSTKLEDSAMYFCASSPGQAVNNQPQHFGDGTRLSIL.

The V call is TRBV5-4, the J call TRBJ1-2; 9 bases line up with TRBD1. Per germline, CDR1 SGHNT and CDR2 YYREEE (reference sequence). The CDR3 loop spans 15 amino acids. V lost 1 base and J lost 4; bases outside the gene matches: 5. Here the CDR3 DNA reads TGTGCCAGCAGCTTGACAGGGGGCGGCGGCTATGGCTACACCTTC. Amino acid sequence: CASSLTGGGGYGYTF.

Here the CDR3 reads CASSLGGSITDTQYF. CDR3 in DNA: TGCGCCAGCAGCTTGGGGGGGAGTATCACAGATACGCAGTATTTT. This rearrangement joins TRBV5-1 to TRBJ2-3; D tentatively reads TRBD1 or TRBD2 (5 bases each). Germline lookup yields CDR1 SGHRS and CDR2 YFSETQ. The CDR3 loop spans 15 amino acids. Trimming pared 0 bases from V and 2 bases from J, leaving 10 bases between.

The rearrangement links TRBV19 to TRBJ1-5; 8 positions match TRBD1. The CDR3 has 15 amino acids. The ends lost 5 bases at V and 3 bases at J; junction bases unmatched: 6. Germline V gene data show CDR1 as LNHDA and CDR2 as SQIVND (reference sequence). This CDR3 is CASSSGQGFNQPQHF. The DNA for the CDR3 is TGTGCCAGTAGTTCCGGACAGGGTTTCAATCAGCCCCAGCATTTT.

This clone showed up just a few times. The chain recombines TRBV6-5 with TRBJ1-1; 7 nucleotides match TRBD1. This CDR3 has 15 amino acids. The germline CDR1 and CDR2 sequences are MNHEY and SVGAGI. The trim removed 2 bases at V and 0 bases at J, leaving 3 bases unmatched. The CDR3 sequence is CASSYPGQMNTEAFF. The CDR3, as DNA: TGTGCCAGCAGTTACCCGGGACAGATGAACACTGAAGCTTTCTTT.

This chain uses TRBV30 with TRBJ2-2; tentatively, D is TRBD2 (7 bases). Germline lookup yields CDR1 GTSNPN and CDR2 SVGIG (reference sequence). CDR3 length: 14 amino acids. The V gene lost 2 bases and the J gene lost 7 bases, with 14 bases spanning the gap. The CDR3: CAWSRGGVGGELFF. The CDR3 DNA is TGTGCCTGGAGTAGGGGGGGGGTTGGCGGGGAGCTGTTTTTT.